This TCR beta chain appears in the sequencing data of a study of memory B cells and T cells in multiple sclerosis. This clone was recorded only once. Its antigen remains unidentified. The CDR3 length is 11 residues. V lost 0 bases, J lost 7 bases, and 4 bases lay in between. Per germline, CDR1 SEHNR and CDR2 FQNEAQ (reference sequence). Points from the study as a whole: Normalization was needed because clone-set size differences affected shared clonotype counts.

CFSE-dim autoproliferating and CFSE-high non-proliferating T cells from unstimulated culture were sequenced separately. Over 4.5x10^7 CFSE-labeled PBMCs were cultured less than eight days unstimulated, then replicate wells were pooled. PBMCs were labeled with 0.5 to 0.65 uM CFSE and cultured without exogenous stimuli. Generated by immunoSEQ multiplex PCR, the TCRdb table keeps only in-frame clones and is missing some. In the table there are approximately 30,000 clones, 86% of which are singletons. The clonotype was recovered from a human donor with multiple sclerosis. Specimen: PBMCs from blood kept in culture. This rearrangement joins TRBV7-9 to TRBJ2-7; D call uncertain. In nucleotides, the CDR3 is TGTGCCAGCAGCTTAGCGGGAGAGCAGTACTTC. Translated, it gives CASSLAGEQYF.